This T cell receptor (beta chain) was sequenced for a study of blood T cell repertoires in COVID-19. Overall study: Acute-phase and convalescent COVID-19 samples originated in the United States, Italy and Spain. PBMCs, B-cell-depleted T cells, or T cells were the source of the cDNA or gDNA that made up the material.

How the authors handled the data: Estimation of nucleated cell counts was performed using reference gene primer amplification. The assay was immunoSEQ multiplex PCR, and TCRdb's table has in-frame clones only and misses some. D and trimming were read from the DNA, whereas the V and J calls and clone size are those reported in that table. The repertoire includes approximately 300,000 clones, roughly 90% of them detected once, and under 8% sits in the top ten. The germline V gene has CDR1 LNHNV and CDR2 YYDKDF (reference sequence). The CDR3 runs to 12 residues. The germline V and J ends were trimmed by 4 bases and 13 bases, with 14 bases remaining between them.

The sequenced material came from peripheral blood. This clonotype was obtained from a man younger than 30 who had recovered from COVID-19. The chain combines TRBV15 with TRBJ2-1, with D perhaps TRBD1 (6 bases). The CDR3 DNA reads as TGTGCCACCAGCAACCAACAGGGTACCCAGTTCTTC. It codes for CATSNQQGTQFF.